Presented here are 3 T cell receptor beta chains from one specimen sequenced in a study of beta chain features in type 1 diabetes. Expressed TCRB transcripts were sequenced because the entire RNA isolate underwent reverse transcription. Only in-frame clones appear in the TCRdb table, and some are missing; sequencing was by immunoSEQ multiplex PCR. In the table there are about 300,000 clones, 8% of which are singletons. Sequencing used central memory CD4+ T cells from blood. The receptors were sampled from a young woman in good health.

This clone turned up a few times. In DNA form, the CDR3 reads TGTGCCAGCAGTAGGAATGAGCAGTTCTTC. Its translation: CASSRNEQFF. The chain carries TRBV28 and TRBJ2-1; D is undetermined. CDR3 length: 10 residues. V lost 5 bases and J 7 bases, leaving 3 bases between the germline ends. Germline lookup yields CDR1 MDHEN and CDR2 SYDVKM.

The chain recombines TRBV5-4 with TRBJ2-5; TRBD1 might be the D (6 bases). This CDR3 region has 13 residues. The V and J ends lost 5 bases and 1 base respectively, with 9 bases between them. Germline assignment: CDR1 SGHNT and CDR2 YYREEE (reference sequence). CDR3 loop: CASRDRIQETQYF. As DNA, the CDR3 is TGTGCCAGCAGGGACAGAATCCAAGAGACCCAGTACTTC.

The sample holds a few counts of this clone. The V and J genes are TRBV7-9 and TRBJ1-2; 9 bases align to TRBD1. CDR1 SEHNR and CDR2 FQNEAQ come from the germline V gene (reference sequence). The V gene end was trimmed by 3 bases and the J gene end by 0 bases; junction bases not matched to a gene: 5. This CDR3 is 16 amino acids long. CDR3 DNA sequence: TGTGCCAGCAGCTTGGACAGGGGACCTTCTAACTATGGCTACACCTTC. As protein: CASSLDRGPSNYGYTF.